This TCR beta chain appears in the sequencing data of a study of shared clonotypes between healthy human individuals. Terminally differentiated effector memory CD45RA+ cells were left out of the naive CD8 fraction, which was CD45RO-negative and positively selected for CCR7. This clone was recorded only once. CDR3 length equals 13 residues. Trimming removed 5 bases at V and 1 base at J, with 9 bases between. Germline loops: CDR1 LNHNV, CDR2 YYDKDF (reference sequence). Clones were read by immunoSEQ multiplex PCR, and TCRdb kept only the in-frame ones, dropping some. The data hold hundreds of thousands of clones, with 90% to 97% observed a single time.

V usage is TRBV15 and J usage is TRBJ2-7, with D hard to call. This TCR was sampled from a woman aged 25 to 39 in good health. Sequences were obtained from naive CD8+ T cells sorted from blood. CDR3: CATSGISSYEQYF. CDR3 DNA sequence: TGTGCCACCAGCGGGATTAGTTCCTACGAGCAGTACTTC.